The 28 T cell receptor beta chains reported below all come from one sample, sequenced in a study of identical twins. TCRdb recomputed calls from the 5' RACE reads with MiXCR, one row per CDR3 protein. This sample carries about 720,000 distinct CDR3 sequences, more than 6.5% of them seen once, and the ten largest clones take 0.98%. The same sample was also used in a study of yellow fever vaccine responses in identical twins.

Sample: PBMCs. These receptors all stem from a woman between 18 and 30 years old in good health.

The sample holds many counts of this clonotype. The chain uses TRBV29-1 and TRBJ2-2; 7 nucleotides match TRBD2. The CDR3 runs to 11 residues. CDR1 and CDR2 from the germline V gene are SQVTM and ANQGSEA. V lost 6 bases to trimming and J lost 6 bases; unmatched junction nucleotides: 1. The chain's CDR3 is CSVAGAGELFF. DNA for the CDR3: TGCAGCGTGGCGGGGGCCGGGGAGCTGTTTTTT.

This clonotype was observed a few times. The CDR3 nucleotides read TGTGCCAGCAGTTATAACATTAAAAGAGCGGGCGATCTAGGGACCGGGGAGCTGTTTTTT. It encodes CASSYNIKRAGDLGTGELFF. The chain carries TRBV6-2 or TRBV6-3 and TRBJ2-2; D perhaps matches TRBD2 (6 bases). Germline V gene lookup returns CDR1 MNHEY and CDR2 SVGEGT. Trimming cost V 3 bases and J 5 bases, with 28 bases left between them. This CDR3 has 20 residues.

This clonotype came up a few times. The chain is built from TRBV5-1 and TRBJ2-3, with 10 bases aligning to TRBD2. Trimming removed 2 bases from V and 0 bases from J; junction bases left unmatched: 6. Germline V gene data show CDR1 as SGHRS and CDR2 as YFSETQ. CDR3 length equals 17 residues. This CDR3 reads CASSFGWTSGSTDTQYF. The DNA of the CDR3 is TGCGCCAGCAGCTTTGGTTGGACTAGCGGAAGCACAGATACGCAGTATTTT.

Ten or more counts support this clonotype. The V and J genes are TRBV27 and TRBJ2-5; D is undetermined. The CDR3 consists of 12 residues. Per germline, CDR1 MNHEY and CDR2 SMNVEV (reference sequence). V lost 5 bases to trimming and J lost 2 bases, with 6 bases between them. In nucleotides, the CDR3 is TGTGCCAGCAGTCGTCCACAAGAGACCCAGTACTTC. It is translated as CASSRPQETQYF.

In this sample, this clonotype turned up a few times. This chain uses TRBV10-3 with TRBJ2-7, with D maybe TRBD2 (6 bases). The CDR3 spans 15 residues. Trimming stripped 0 bases from V and 0 bases from J, with 9 bases between. Germline CDR1 and CDR2: ENHRY and SYGVKD. CDR3 in amino acids: CAISESPAGSYEQYF. The CDR3 nucleotides are TGTGCCATCAGTGAGTCCCCAGCGGGCTCCTACGAGCAGTACTTC.

The chain is built from TRBV20-1 and TRBJ2-4; 9 bases agree with TRBD1. The CDR3 length is 15 residues. Looked up from germline, CDR1 is DFQATT and CDR2 is SNEGSKA (reference sequence). After removal of 3 bases from V and 8 bases from J, the junction contained 11 bases not matched to a gene. CDR3 region: CSASLTGTGSHIQYF. DNA for the CDR3: TGCAGTGCTAGTCTGACCGGGACAGGGTCCCACATTCAGTACTTC.

The chain links TRBV3-1 to TRBJ2-3, with 11 positions matching TRBD2. Germline CDR1 is LGHDT and CDR2 is YNNKEL (reference sequence). V shed 4 bases, J shed 5 bases, and the junction held 14 bases outside the gene matches. The CDR3 consists of 18 residues. In DNA form, the CDR3 reads TGTGCCAGCAGCCCCTACGTACTAGCGGGAGTAAGCGGAGATACGCAGTATTTT. It encodes CASSPYVLAGVSGDTQYF.

This clonotype was observed a few times. The rearrangement joins TRBV2 to TRBJ2-1; D gene unclear. The V gene's germline CDR1 is SNHLY and CDR2 FYNNEI. The ends were cut back, 6 bases at V and 7 bases at J, with 25 bases in the middle. This CDR3 is built from 17 residues. The CDR3 DNA follows: TGTGCCAGCAGCCTACCCCCGGGCCGGCTAGGCGAGAATGAGCAGTTCTTC. It specifies CASSLPPGRLGENEQFF.

The chain couples TRBV27 to TRBJ2-7, with D hard to call. This CDR3 spans 13 amino acids. V shed 6 bases and J shed 3 bases, with 12 bases lying between them. Germline V gives CDR1 MNHEY, CDR2 SMNVEV (reference sequence). The CDR3 bases are TGTGCCAGCAGCCCACTGGGCTTCTACGAGCAGTACTTC. Translating it yields CASSPLGFYEQYF.

The chain links TRBV20-1 to TRBJ2-6; the D is unclear. In germline, CDR1 is DFQATT, CDR2 SNEGSKA (reference sequence). The CDR3 loop spans 16 amino acids. V lost 3 bases and J 0 bases, leaving 12 bases between the germline ends. The CDR3 loop is CSARTLTGSGANVLTF. The CDR3 DNA reads TGCAGTGCTAGGACCTTAACGGGCTCTGGGGCCAACGTCCTGACTTTC.

This clonotype came up a few times. The chain uses TRBV10-2 and TRBJ2-7, with 10 bases fitting TRBD2. Germline V lookup: CDR1 WSHSY, CDR2 SAAADI. The J segment lost 5 bases and the V segment lost 0 bases, leaving 7 bases of the junction unmatched. The CDR3 sequence is 16 residues long. CDR3 loop: CASSESLEREGDEQYF. In DNA form, the CDR3 reads TGCGCCAGCAGTGAGTCCCTGGAGCGGGAGGGCGACGAGCAGTACTTC.

This chain links TRBV3-1 with TRBJ2-5, with 10 nucleotides matching TRBD2. The CDR3 spans 16 residues. Germline V gives CDR1 LGHDT, CDR2 YNNKEL (reference sequence). V lost 1 base and J lost 6; bases outside the gene matches: 8. CDR3 region: CASSQGRLAGVKTQYF. In nucleotides, the CDR3 is TGTGCCAGCAGCCAAGGAAGACTAGCGGGCGTGAAGACCCAGTACTTC.

This clonotype occurred a few times. This chain joins TRBV19 and TRBJ2-1; 11 bases fit TRBD2. The length of the CDR3 is 14 residues. CDR1 LNHDA and CDR2 SQIVND come from the germline V gene (reference sequence). With V trimmed by 5 bases and J by 7 bases, 4 bases remained unmatched. Here the CDR3 reads CASSRSSGGNEQFF. CDR3 coding DNA: TGTGCCAGTAGTCGTTCTAGCGGGGGGAATGAGCAGTTCTTC.

This clonotype was observed at least ten times. The genes are TRBV20-1 and TRBJ1-5, with D tentatively TRBD1 (5 bases). V was pared by 5 bases and J by 4 bases, with 9 bases between. This CDR3 is built from 12 residues. Germline-derived CDR1 and CDR2 are DFQATT and SNEGSKA (reference sequence). The CDR3 protein is CSALWGNQPQHF. The CDR3 nucleotides are TGCAGTGCTTTATGGGGGAATCAGCCCCAGCATTTT.

This clonotype turned up a few times. This chain links TRBV6-1 with TRBJ2-1; 15 nucleotides agree with TRBD2. Germline assignment: CDR1 MNHNS and CDR2 SASEGT. J lost 5 bases, V lost 6 bases, and 5 bases had no gene match. There are 16 residues in the CDR3. CDR3 protein: CASRWTSGGANNEQFF. The CDR3 DNA sequence: TGTGCCAGCAGATGGACTAGCGGGGGGGCCAACAATGAGCAGTTCTTC.

This clonotype was counted only a few times. V usage is TRBV15 and J usage is TRBJ2-3; 8 bases line up with TRBD2. Per germline, CDR1 LNHNV and CDR2 YYDKDF (reference sequence). The CDR3 consists of 16 residues. J lost 2 bases, V lost 0 bases, and 4 bases had no gene match. The CDR3 DNA sequence: TGTGCCACCAGCAGAGAGATAGCGGGACCCACAGATACGCAGTATTTT. Translation gives CATSREIAGPTDTQYF.

This clonotype has a handful of counts. The V gene is TRBV7-9, the J gene TRBJ1-6; 7 nucleotides match TRBD1. The V gene's germline CDR1 is SEHNR and CDR2 FQNEAQ (reference sequence). CDR3 length: 12 amino acids. V gave up 5 bases and J gave up 9 bases; unmatched junction bases: 1. The CDR3 DNA sequence: TGTGCCAGCAGCGACAGGGCTTCACCCCTCCACTTT. Protein: CASSDRASPLHF.

There are many counts of this clonotype. The V gene is TRBV20-1, the J gene TRBJ2-3; 14 bases map to TRBD2. Germline CDR1 is DFQATT and CDR2 is SNEGSKA (reference sequence). This CDR3 spans 15 amino acids. Trimming cost V 3 bases and J 5 bases; bases outside gene matches: 4. The CDR3 region has the DNA TGCAGTGCTAGGACTAGCGGGGGGGCCATAGATACGCAGTATTTT. It translates to CSARTSGGAIDTQYF.

This clonotype occurred a few times. The CDR3 protein is CASSFVQSHEQYF. DNA of the CDR3: TGTGCCAGCAGCTTTGTCCAGTCCCACGAGCAGTACTTC. The chain carries TRBV5-6 and TRBJ2-7; D gene uncertain. CDR3 size: 13 residues. CDR1 and CDR2 from the germline V gene are SGHDT and YYEEEE. Between the trimmed V and J ends, which lost 2 bases and 5 bases, there was a span of 11 bases.

This clonotype has a count of ten or more. The rearrangement joins TRBV5-1 to TRBJ1-1, with TRBD1 as a possible D gene (5 bases). CDR3 length: 16 residues. From germline, CDR1 is SGHRS and CDR2 YFSETQ. Trimming removed 0 bases at V and 4 bases at J, with 16 bases between. The CDR3 region is CASSLGPGTGVTEAFF. CDR3 in DNA: TGCGCCAGCAGCTTGGGGCCCGGGACGGGAGTCACTGAAGCTTTCTTT.

This CDR3 is CASSLYRTGQSSYEQYF. The CDR3 DNA is TGTGCCAGCAGTTTATATAGGACAGGCCAGAGCTCCTACGAGCAGTACTTC. The chain is built from TRBV12-3 or TRBV12-4 and TRBJ2-7, with 7 bases identical to TRBD1. J was trimmed by 0 bases and V by 2 bases; bases with no gene match: 10. This CDR3 contains 17 residues.

This clonotype was counted many times. This chain connects TRBV4-3 to TRBJ2-1; TRBD1 or TRBD2 may be the D gene (5 bases each). Germline V gene sequence: CDR1 LGHNA, CDR2 YSLEER. Trimming removed 0 bases from V and 6 bases from J, with 12 bases in between. The CDR3 runs to 15 residues. CDR3 sequence (DNA): TGCGCCAGCAGCCAAGAGCCGGGACCCATCAATGAGCAGTTCTTC. Its protein is CASSQEPGPINEQFF.

This clonotype was recorded a few times. The chain combines TRBV25-1 with TRBJ2-5; a weak D match, TRBD2 (5 bases). Trimming took 8 bases from V and 7 from J, leaving 8 bases between them. This CDR3 is 10 amino acids long. Germline CDR1 and CDR2: MGHDK and SYGVNS. CDR3 amino acids: CASRSGTQYF. In DNA, the CDR3 is TGTGCCAGCCGGAGCGGGACCCAGTACTTC.

This clonotype has just a few counts. The V call is TRBV5-1, the J call TRBJ2-3, with TRBD2 identical over 11 bases. The germline V gene encodes CDR1 SGHRS and CDR2 YFSETQ. J was trimmed by 6 bases and V by 4 bases; bases with no gene match: 13. CDR3 length: 17 amino acids. DNA of the CDR3: TGCGCCAGCAGCCCGCGGACTAGCGGGCTTGCGGGGGATACGCAGTATTTT. This translates into CASSPRTSGLAGDTQYF.

The rearrangement links TRBV19 to TRBJ2-1, with TRBD2 matching over 10 bases. Germline CDR1 is LNHDA and CDR2 is SQIVND (reference sequence). This CDR3 spans 14 amino acids. V lost 6 bases, J lost 3 bases, and 2 bases stayed unmatched. The CDR3 here is CASRLAGIYNEQFF. CDR3 DNA sequence: TGTGCCAGTAGACTAGCGGGGATCTACAATGAGCAGTTCTTC.

This clonotype was seen a handful of times. This sequence joins TRBV6-1 and TRBJ1-4; 7 positions agree with TRBD1. The germline V gene has CDR1 MNHNS and CDR2 SASEGT. V was pared by 2 bases and J by 4 bases, with 10 bases of the junction left unmatched. The CDR3 runs 17 residues. Here the CDR3 DNA reads TGTGCCAGCAGTGAATCCCGCCGGACAGGCCTTAATGAAAAACTGTTTTTT. As protein: CASSESRRTGLNEKLFF.

This clonotype was counted ten times or more. The chain carries TRBV29-1 and TRBJ1-3; D may be TRBD1 (6 bases). Trimming pared 5 bases from V and 0 bases from J, leaving 8 bases between. CDR3 length: 13 residues. Per germline, CDR1 SQVTM and CDR2 ANQGSEA. The CDR3 DNA is TGCAGCGTTTTAGGGGGCTCTGGAAACACCATATATTTT. It codes for CSVLGGSGNTIYF.

This clonotype appeared many times. The chain couples TRBV27 to TRBJ1-2; D ambiguous. The germline V and J ends were trimmed by 3 bases and 7 bases, with 15 bases remaining between them. This CDR3 contains 14 residues. Looked up from germline, CDR1 is MNHEY and CDR2 is SMNVEV (reference sequence). CDR3 bases: TGTGCCAGCAGTTTTCGGGGTCTTGGAGTTGGCTACACCTTC. Translation: CASSFRGLGVGYTF.